The T cell receptor beta chain described here comes from a study of CD8 T cells in Susac syndrome (dated by TCRdb to the late 2010s). With regard to the full study: The study used repertoire sequencing to test whether antigen drove CD8+ T cell activation and differentiation in Susac syndrome. The study compared CD8+ T cell repertoire clonality among 11 to 12 healthy donors, approximately 14 Susac syndrome patients and fewer than 19 multiple sclerosis patients.

Peripheral blood CD8+ and CD4+ T cells from healthy donors, Susac syndrome patients and multiple sclerosis patients were profiled using high-throughput TCR beta sequencing. Multiple sclerosis controls were treatment-naive patients with stable or active relapsing-remitting disease fulfilling revised McDonald criteria. CD8+ TEMRA cells were enriched by FACS, while bulk CD8+ and CD4+ T cells were purified by magnetic negative isolation. Blood was collected in EDTA tubes and processed within 24 hours, with PBMCs isolated through density gradient centrifugation. PBMCs destined for TCR sequencing were cryopreserved in liquid nitrogen and later thawed in a 37 °C water bath. A purity of at least 90% was achieved for sorted or isolated CD4+, CD8+ and CD8+ TEMRA cells. This clonotype was counted ten times or more. Its binding antigen is unknown. The sample holds no much larger clone one base away, and base qualities are not on file.

V is cut back by 3 bases and J by 6 bases, with 5 bases in the junction unmatched. From a lookup of the germline V gene (reference sequence), CDR1 and CDR2 are MNHEY and SMNVEV. Reading from cysteine to phenylalanine, the CDR3 counts 13 amino acids. Kept here is only the CDR3 DNA, which spans 39 bases and is read in frame from base 1. RNA was extracted with the RNeasy kit and roughly 0.5 to 1 ug was reverse transcribed using random hexamers. TCR beta CDR3 regions were amplified with the immunoSEQ multiplex PCR assay covering 54 Vbeta and 13 Jbeta segments. To correct PCR amplification bias, a synthetic template baseline was used for both primer optimization and computational correction. On the authors' methods: Reads were annotated to V, D and J genes per IMGT and analyzed with immunoSEQ Analyzer, keeping only productive sequences. Clonality was computed as one minus Shannon entropy normalized by log2 of the number of productive unique sequences. Public and private clones were assessed among the 100 most prevalent clones of each patient and control. Susac-specific clones were defined as absent from healthy and MS cohorts, around 1,000 published viral clones and other ImmuneACCESS disease sequences. In TCRdb, the public reads were trimmed at Q25 with fastp and aligned with MiXCR, with productive beta chains retained. Every entry covers one CDR3 protein and lists the most common genes and DNA from its rows. The V and J calls, along with clone size, are taken from TCRdb and not from the paper's own processing. The sample yields 250,000 to 300,000 distinct CDR3 sequences; 70% to 90% were counted once. The ten largest account for 0.18% of the sample.

Study-wide findings and limitations: The number of individuals in the TCR sequencing and HLA analysis was recognized as being relatively small.

This receptor was obtained from a human donor with multiple sclerosis. The specimen was CD8+ T cells from PBMCs. The rearrangement combines TRBV27 with TRBJ2-7; TRBD2 matches 7 bases in the middle. The encoded CDR3 is CASSFPGGFEQYF. The DNA is as follows: TGTGCCAGCAGTTTTCCGGGAGGATTCGAGCAGTACTTC.